Following are 22 T cell receptor beta chains from one sample sequenced in a study of blood T cells in healthy people across ages. The use of a sample-barcoded 5' primer and a J-beta primer mix characterized a second PCR of roughly 6 to 11 cycles. TCRdb recomputed calls from the 5' RACE reads with MiXCR, one row per CDR3 protein. The sample holds approximately 850,000 distinct CDR3 sequences, approximately 48% seen once. The sequenced sample was blood. These receptors were taken from a man aged 55 to 70 in good health.

This rearrangement joins TRBV28 to TRBJ1-5, with TRBD1 matching 7 bases. Germline trimming cut 2 bases from V and 2 bases from J; bases unmatched to any gene: 3. Germline V lookup: CDR1 MDHEN, CDR2 SYDVKM. This CDR3 is built from 15 residues. The CDR3 DNA sequence: TGTGCCAGCAGTTTAGGGGACAGCCGCAATCAGCCCCAGCATTTT. Its protein product is CASSLGDSRNQPQHF.

This clonotype came up a few times. The chain couples TRBV6-5 to TRBJ1-2; no clear D. The CDR3 is 13 amino acids. Trimming took 0 bases from V and 8 from J, leaving 10 bases between them. CDR1 and CDR2 from the germline V gene are MNHEY and SVGAGI. The CDR3 is CASSYSLGYGYTF. In nucleotides, the CDR3 is TGTGCCAGCAGTTACTCCTTGGGTTACGGCTACACCTTC.

The genes are TRBV4-2 and TRBJ1-2; D not resolved. The germline V and J ends were trimmed by 0 bases and 7 bases, with 15 bases remaining between them. In germline, CDR1 is LGHNA, CDR2 YNFKEQ. The CDR3 runs to 15 residues. Written as DNA, the CDR3 is TGTGCCAGCAGCCAAGAGATCGCCACCCCGGGTGGCTACACCTTC. Translating gives CASSQEIATPGGYTF.

This clonotype occurred a few times. The V and J genes are TRBV6-2 or TRBV6-3 and TRBJ2-4, with TRBD1 as a possible D gene (6 bases). The end of the DNA fits TRBJ2-7 better, so the J call may be wrong. Germline CDR1 is MNHEY and CDR2 is SVGEGT. The CDR3 extends over 15 amino acids. CDR3: CASSMTRGQNHEQYF. DNA of the CDR3: TGTGCCAGCAGTATGACCCGGGGACAAAACCACGAGCAGTACTTC.

This chain links TRBV6-2 or TRBV6-3 with TRBJ1-1; D unresolved. Trimming removed 5 bases from V and 6 bases from J, with 10 bases in between. CDR1 and CDR2 (germline): MNHEY, SVGEGT. The length of the CDR3 is 12 residues. CDR3 residues: CASSRWGSEAFF. CDR3 nucleotides: TGTGCCAGCAGTCGGTGGGGTTCTGAAGCTTTCTTT.

The chain recombines TRBV5-1 with TRBJ1-1, with 7 bases fitting TRBD1. Trimming took 4 bases from V and 5 from J; bases not matched to a gene: 11. This CDR3 spans 15 amino acids. Germline values: CDR1 SGHRS, CDR2 YFSETQ. The CDR3 nucleotides read TGCGCCAGCAGCAAGAACGGACAGGAGAGAACTGAAGCTTTCTTT. Translating gives CASSKNGQERTEAFF.

There are a few counts of this clonotype. The chain couples TRBV6-2 or TRBV6-3 to TRBJ1-1; 10 bases fit TRBD1. The CDR3 contains 13 residues. Germline CDR1 reads MNHEY; CDR2 reads SVGEGT. With V trimmed by 6 bases and J by 8 bases, 6 bases remained unmatched. The CDR3 spells CASRMTGGEEAFF. The CDR3 nucleotides are TGTGCCAGCAGGATGACAGGGGGCGAGGAAGCTTTCTTT.

The table lists this clonotype with a few counts. V gene TRBV7-2 combines with J gene TRBJ2-7; D is perhaps TRBD2 (5 bases). This CDR3 spans 14 amino acids. Per germline, CDR1 SGHTA and CDR2 FQGNSA. V shed 0 bases and J shed 3 bases, with 9 bases lying between them. The chain's CDR3 is CASSLAGDYYEQYF. DNA for the CDR3: TGTGCCAGCAGCTTAGCGGGAGACTACTACGAGCAGTACTTC.

The CDR3 protein is CASSLSHQPQHF. CDR3 DNA sequence: TGTGCCAGCAGCTTAAGCCATCAGCCCCAGCATTTT. The chain joins TRBV7-9 to TRBJ1-5, with D unclear. This CDR3 has 12 amino acids. Germline assignment: CDR1 SEHNR and CDR2 FQNEAQ (reference sequence). Trimming removed 2 bases from V and 5 bases from J, with 4 bases in between.

DNA for the CDR3: TGTGCCAGCAGCGTAGAAGCGGGTGGACCCGGGGAGCTGTTTTTT. Encoded protein: CASSVEAGGPGELFF. The chain combines TRBV9 with TRBJ2-2; D is possibly TRBD2 (6 bases). V was trimmed by 0 bases and J by 6 bases, leaving 12 bases between them. Germline V lookup: CDR1 SGDLS, CDR2 YYNGEE. This CDR3 region has 15 residues.

The rearrangement links TRBV11-2 to TRBJ1-2, with a weak D call TRBD1 (6 bases). From germline, CDR1 is SGHAT and CDR2 FQNNGV. The length of the CDR3 is 14 residues. V was pared by 2 bases and J by 4 bases, with 11 bases between. CDR3 sequence reads: CASSLQGTGYGYTF. CDR3 in DNA: TGTGCCAGCAGCTTACAGGGGACGGGCTATGGCTACACCTTC.

V is TRBV5-5 and J is TRBJ2-7; D gene unclear. Trimming stripped 0 bases from V and 3 bases from J, with 10 bases between. CDR1 is SGHKS and CDR2 is YYEKEE in the germline V gene (reference sequence). The length of the CDR3 is 14 residues. CDR3: CASSLDRQFYEQYF. As DNA, the CDR3 is TGTGCCAGCAGCTTGGATCGTCAGTTCTACGAGCAGTACTTC.

This chain connects TRBV6-6 to TRBJ2-7; 9 bases match TRBD1. The CDR3 spans 15 residues. With 6 bases clipped from V and 6 bases from J, the junction kept 12 bases outside the gene matches. From germline, CDR1 is MNHNY and CDR2 SVGAGI (reference sequence). In DNA, the CDR3 is TGTGCCAGCAGCCTAGGGACAGGGAAGGTCGGCGAGCAGTACTTC. Its protein is CASSLGTGKVGEQYF.

This clonotype has just a few counts. The chain has TRBV4-3 and TRBJ1-2, with D tentatively TRBD1 (6 bases). CDR3 length: 14 amino acids. Germline assignment: CDR1 LGHNA and CDR2 YSLEER. V was cut by 0 bases and J by 12 bases, with 17 bases left in between. CDR3 sequence reads: CASSQDPTGPANTF. The CDR3 nucleotides are TGCGCCAGCAGCCAAGATCCTACAGGGCCAGCTAACACCTTC.

V and J are TRBV7-7 and TRBJ2-3; 7 bases are a match to TRBD1. Per germline, CDR1 SSHAT and CDR2 FNYEAQ (reference sequence). Germline trimming cut 2 bases from V and 7 bases from J; bases unmatched to any gene: 3. The CDR3 runs 13 residues. The CDR3 DNA follows: TGTGCCAGCAGCTTAAAACAGGGGCATACGCAGTATTTT. It specifies CASSLKQGHTQYF.

This chain links TRBV20-1 with TRBJ1-5; a possible D gene is TRBD1 (5 bases). V lost 2 bases and J lost 2, with 13 bases in between. The CDR3 sequence is 15 residues long. Germline loops: CDR1 DFQATT, CDR2 SNEGSKA (reference sequence). CDR3 sequence (DNA): TGCAGTGCTAGATCGGGGACTTGGGGCAATCAGCCCCAGCATTTT. Protein: CSARSGTWGNQPQHF.

The V and J genes are TRBV30 and TRBJ2-7; 8 positions agree with TRBD2. Germline CDR1 and CDR2: GTSNPN and SVGIG (reference sequence). Trimming at V came to 2 bases and at J to 6 bases, leaving 3 bases not matched to a gene. The CDR3 is 12 amino acids. The chain's CDR3 is CAWSHGGVEQYF. CDR3 in DNA: TGTGCCTGGAGTCACGGGGGGGTCGAGCAGTACTTC.

The chain combines TRBV6-1 with TRBJ1-1; D gene ambiguous. Trimming removed 2 bases at V and 5 bases at J, with 18 bases between. Germline V CDR1 and CDR2: MNHNS, SASEGT. This CDR3 comprises 16 residues. CDR3 sequence: CASSESEVLRRTEAFF. The CDR3, as DNA: TGTGCCAGCAGTGAATCGGAGGTCTTGAGGAGGACTGAAGCTTTCTTT.

There are a few counts of this clonotype. V is TRBV7-2 and J is TRBJ2-1, with unresolved D. The germline gives CDR1 SGHTA, CDR2 FQGNSA. V was pared by 5 bases and J by 5 bases, with 7 bases between. The CDR3 consists of 12 residues. The CDR3 DNA reads TGTGCCAGCAGCCCGGCCAACAATGAGCAGTTCTTC. Translated, it gives CASSPANNEQFF.

CDR3 protein: CSVETPGRVSREQYF. The CDR3 region has the DNA TGCAGCGTTGAAACTCCAGGTAGGGTGTCACGCGAGCAGTACTTC. The chain employs TRBV29-1 and TRBJ2-7, with unresolved D. The CDR3 has 15 amino acids. Germline loops: CDR1 SQVTM, CDR2 ANQGSEA. V gave up 2 bases and J gave up 6 bases, with 20 bases separating them.

This sequence joins TRBV20-1 and TRBJ2-1, with TRBD2 identical over 8 bases. Germline loops: CDR1 DFQATT, CDR2 SNEGSKA (reference sequence). This CDR3 has 16 amino acids. After removal of 7 bases from V and 5 bases from J, the junction contained 16 bases not matched to a gene. CDR3 sequence (DNA): TGCAGTGGAAGAATAGCGGGGCTAGCGGTCAACAATGAGCAGTTCTTC. As protein: CSGRIAGLAVNNEQFF.

This clonotype is a singleton in its sample. The J gene is TRBJ2-1, the V gene TRBV28, with D hard to call. The CDR3 runs to 13 residues. Germline V gene sequence: CDR1 MDHEN, CDR2 SYDVKM. Trimming cost V 7 bases and J 9 bases, with 16 bases left between them. As DNA, the CDR3 is TGTGCCAGCACCATGTCGCCCCATGCTGAGCAGTTCTTC. It yields the protein CASTMSPHAEQFF.